This T cell receptor (beta chain) came from a study of tumor-infiltrating lymphocytes in primary liver carcinoma. On the study more broadly: All lesions had stage T1-T3 N0M0 and about 4.2 to 10 cm widths.

The authors took blood RNA from unsorted whole blood and also extracted germline DNA. Between the trimmed V and J ends, which lost 10 bases and 7 bases, there was a span of 25 bases. The CDR3 has 15 residues. Germline CDR1 reads MNHNS; CDR2 reads SASEGT. Making TCR beta cDNA involved approximately 0.5 ug total RNA and a constant-region primer. What produced the TCR beta libraries was three nested multiplex PCR rounds using slightly modified ARM-PCR. Running around 9 cycles apiece, the first two PCR rounds relied on TRBV1-TRBV30 forward primers together with a C-beta reverse primer. TCRdb re-derived calls from the multiplex PCR reads in MiXCR, one entry per CDR3 protein. The sample lists 300,000 to 400,000 distinct CDR3 sequences; less than 75% were seen once.

The clonotype comes from a man in his forties with primary liver carcinoma and hepatitis B virus infection. The sample was peripheral blood. The chain combines TRBV6-1 with TRBJ1-1; D uncertain. This CDR3 reads CAIEPQQSPAVEAFF. The CDR3, as DNA: TGTGCCATAGAACCGCAACAGTCTCCTGCAGTTGAAGCTTTCTTT.